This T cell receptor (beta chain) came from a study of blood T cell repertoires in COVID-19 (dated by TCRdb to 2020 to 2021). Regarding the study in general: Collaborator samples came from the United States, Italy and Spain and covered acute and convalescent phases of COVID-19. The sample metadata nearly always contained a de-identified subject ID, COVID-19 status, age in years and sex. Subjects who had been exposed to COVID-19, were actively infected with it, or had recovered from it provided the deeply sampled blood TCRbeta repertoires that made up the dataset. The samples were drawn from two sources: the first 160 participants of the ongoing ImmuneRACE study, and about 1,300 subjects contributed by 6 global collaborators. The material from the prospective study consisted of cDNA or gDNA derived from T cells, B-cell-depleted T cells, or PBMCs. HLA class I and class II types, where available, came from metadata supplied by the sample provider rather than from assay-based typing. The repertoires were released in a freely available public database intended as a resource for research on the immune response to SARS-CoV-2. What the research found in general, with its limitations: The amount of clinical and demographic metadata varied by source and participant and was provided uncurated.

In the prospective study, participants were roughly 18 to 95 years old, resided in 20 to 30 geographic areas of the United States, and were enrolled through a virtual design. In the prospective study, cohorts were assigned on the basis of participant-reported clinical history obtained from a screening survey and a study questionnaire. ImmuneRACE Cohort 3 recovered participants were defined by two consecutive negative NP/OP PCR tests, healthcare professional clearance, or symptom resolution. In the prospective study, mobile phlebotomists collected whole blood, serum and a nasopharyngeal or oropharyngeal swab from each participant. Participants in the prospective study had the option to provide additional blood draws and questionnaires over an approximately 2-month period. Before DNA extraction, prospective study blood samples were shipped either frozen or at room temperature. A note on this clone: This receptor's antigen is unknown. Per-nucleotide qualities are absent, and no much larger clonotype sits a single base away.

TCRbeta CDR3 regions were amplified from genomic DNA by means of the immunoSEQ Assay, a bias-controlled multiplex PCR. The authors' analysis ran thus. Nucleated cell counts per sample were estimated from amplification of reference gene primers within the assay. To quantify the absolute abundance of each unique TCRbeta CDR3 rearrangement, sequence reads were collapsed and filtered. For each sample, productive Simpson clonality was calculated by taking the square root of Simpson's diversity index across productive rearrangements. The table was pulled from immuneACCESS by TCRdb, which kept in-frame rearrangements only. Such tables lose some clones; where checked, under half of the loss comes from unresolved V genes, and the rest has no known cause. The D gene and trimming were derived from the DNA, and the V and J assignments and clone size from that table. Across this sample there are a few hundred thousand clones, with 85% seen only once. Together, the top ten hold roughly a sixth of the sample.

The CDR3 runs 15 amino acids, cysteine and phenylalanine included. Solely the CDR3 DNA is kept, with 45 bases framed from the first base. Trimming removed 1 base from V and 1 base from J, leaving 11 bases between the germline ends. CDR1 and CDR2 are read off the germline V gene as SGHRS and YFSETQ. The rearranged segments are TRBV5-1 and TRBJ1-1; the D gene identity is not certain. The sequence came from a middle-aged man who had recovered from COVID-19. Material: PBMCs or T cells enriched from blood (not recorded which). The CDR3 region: CASSLSSEGNTEAFF. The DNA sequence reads TGCGCCAGCAGCTTGTCCTCGGAGGGGAACACTGAAGCTTTCTTT.